This TCR beta chain was profiled in a study of OX40 agonist ivuxolimab in advanced cancers. Here immunoSEQ multiplex PCR was the method, and the copy in TCRdb shows in-frame clones only, minus some. The sample records 50,000 or so clones, over 85% being singletons. The CDR3 runs 15 residues. Germline V gene data show CDR1 as MNHEY and CDR2 as SMNVEV (reference sequence). Trimming cost V 2 bases and J 3 bases, with 14 bases left between them. The source of this sequence is an adult with an advanced solid tumor such as melanoma, head and neck, liver or kidney cancer. V usage is TRBV27 and J usage is TRBJ2-7, with D possibly being TRBD2 (6 bases). Sequencing used CD4+ or CD8+ T cells sorted from blood, obtained in a trial of the OX40 agonist ivuxolimab. DNA for the CDR3: TGTGCCAGCAGTTTAACTCCGGGACTTGTCTACGAGCAGTACTTC. It translates to CASSLTPGLVYEQYF.